This T cell receptor beta chain was obtained from a study of early T cells in non-severe SARS-CoV-2 infection. Whole-study context: Sequencing of unsorted whole blood was done on bulk RNA, leaving chains unpaired. Study-level findings and limits: The study's VDJdb matching favored anti-spike CD8 responses and missed private and CD4 specificities.

Individual cDNA molecules received unique molecular identifiers during library preparation. Via MiXCR, TCRdb re-called the 5' RACE reads, giving one row per CDR3 protein. The table has about 33,000 distinct CDR3 sequences, 5.3% seen once. On this clonotype itself: The antigen is unknown.

Germline CDR1 reads SNHLY; CDR2 reads FYNNEI. V dropped 4 bases and J dropped 4; count of bases not matched to a gene: 10. This CDR3 is built from 16 residues. The source of this sequence is an adult who was a healthcare worker with PCR-confirmed SARS-CoV-2 infection or an uninfected control (not recorded which). Material for sequencing was whole blood. The chain employs TRBV2 and TRBJ1-5; TRBD1 matches at 7 bases. DNA for the CDR3: TGTGCCAGCAGTGGTGGCGGAGGGGGCCGGAATCAGCCCCAGCATTTT. This codes for CASSGGGGGRNQPQHF.